These 24 T cell receptor beta chains share one sample of origin, sequenced in a study of post-analysis software for immune sequencing data. Points from the study as a whole: Four or five TRBV segments were significantly more frequent in patients than in controls. TRBV5-6, TRBV5-1 and TRBV20-1 were among these segments.

Antigens of these TCRs are unknown. Researchers reported that TCR beta cDNA libraries carried unique molecular identifiers. In TCRdb, the PCR reads were re-called with MiXCR into one record per CDR3 protein. The top ten hold under 7% of the sample, which has about half a million distinct CDR3 sequences, 34% seen once. The material sequenced was blood. The receptors here all came from a girl under 18 with multiple sclerosis.

There are a few counts of this clonotype. V is TRBV2 and J is TRBJ2-1; TRBD2 matches at 10 bases. J gave up 11 bases and V 4 bases, and 8 bases lay outside the gene matches. The CDR3 runs to 14 residues. Germline loops: CDR1 SNHLY, CDR2 FYNNEI. CDR3 residues: CASSVGSGGFQQFF. Here the CDR3 DNA reads TGTGCCAGCAGTGTCGGTAGCGGGGGGTTTCAGCAGTTCTTC.

Concerning this clonotype: The junction and the germline gene differ at one end; a read error may be behind it. The gene calls are TRBV5-1 and TRBJ2-3; tentative D call: TRBD2 (6 bases). The germline CDR1 and CDR2 sequences are SGHRS and YFSETQ. The CDR3 loop spans 14 amino acids. The CDR3 DNA is TGCGCCGGCAGCCCGGGAGTAAGCACAGATACGCAGTATTTT. This translates into CAGSPGVSTDTQYF.

V is TRBV7-3 and J is TRBJ2-7; tentatively, D is TRBD2 (5 bases). V gave up 5 bases and J gave up 7 bases, with 9 bases separating them. The germline V gene has CDR1 SGHTA and CDR2 FQGTGA. The CDR3 runs to 11 residues. The CDR3: CASSEGAEQYF. The CDR3 DNA follows: TGTGCCAGCAGCGAGGGTGCGGAGCAGTACTTC.

This rearrangement joins TRBV3-1 to TRBJ2-7; TRBD2 matches 12 bases. CDR3 size: 16 residues. Germline loops: CDR1 LGHDT, CDR2 YNNKEL (reference sequence). With 3 bases clipped from V and 4 bases from J, the junction kept 7 bases outside the gene matches. CDR3 nucleotides: TGTGCCAGCAGCCACGAGGGACTAGCGGGCAAGTACGAGCAGTACTTC. Translation: CASSHEGLAGKYEQYF.

In its sample, this clonotype was seen a few times. CDR3 sequence: CASSLEGGTGETQYF. The DNA of the CDR3 is TGCGCCAGCAGCTTGGAAGGGGGCACGGGGGAGACCCAGTACTTC. The chain is built from TRBV5-1 and TRBJ2-5; TRBD1 agrees at 7 bases. CDR3 length: 15 amino acids. Trimming cost V 0 bases and J 5 bases; bases outside gene matches: 7. Germline CDR1 reads SGHRS; CDR2 reads YFSETQ. The whole variable domain, remainder taken from reference TRBV5-1 and TRBJ2-5, is KAGVTQTPRYLIKTRGQQVTLSCSPISGHRSVSWYQQTPGQGLQFLFEYFSETQRNKGNFPGRFSGRQFSNSRSEMNVSTLELGDSALYLCASSLEGGTGETQYFGPGTRLLVL.

This chain connects TRBV10-2 to TRBJ2-3; D unresolved. Germline lookup yields CDR1 WSHSY and CDR2 SAAADI. V was trimmed by 7 bases and J by 2 bases, leaving 7 bases between them. The CDR3 consists of 12 residues. The CDR3 reads CASKAATDTQYF. DNA for the CDR3: TGCGCCAGCAAGGCGGCCACAGATACGCAGTATTTT.

In regard to this clonotype: Being one base from a much bigger clone, this may be a read error. This chain links TRBV7-3 with TRBJ1-2; TRBD1 matches 8 bases. The CDR3 loop spans 13 amino acids. Germline assignment: CDR1 SGHTA and CDR2 FQGTGA. The CDR3 DNA follows: TGTGCCAGCAGCGTGACAGGGGACTATGGCTGCACCTTC. Protein sequence: CASSVTGDYGCTF. Based on the CDR3 plus reference TRBV7-3 and TRBJ1-2, the full variable domain is GAGVSQTPSNKVTEKGKYVELRCDPISGHTALYWYRQSLGQGPEFLIYFQGTGAADDSGLPNDRFFAVRPEGSVSTLKIQRTERGDSAVYLCASSVTGDYGCTFGSGTRLTVV.

The rearrangement links TRBV4-1 to TRBJ1-4; D gene unclear. Deletions cut 3 bases from V and 6 bases from J, with 17 bases between. Germline V lookup: CDR1 MGHRA, CDR2 YSYEKL. The CDR3 loop spans 16 amino acids. CDR3 in DNA: TGCGCCAGCAGCCAGATCCTCCGGAGGGTAGATGAAAAACTGTTTTTT. It codes for CASSQILRRVDEKLFF.

This sequence joins TRBV2 and TRBJ2-7, with a weak D call TRBD1 (6 bases). The CDR3 contains 14 residues. Germline values: CDR1 SNHLY, CDR2 FYNNEI. The V end was cut by 5 bases, the J end by 0 bases, with 11 bases between. CDR3 coding DNA: TGTGCCAGCAGTCTACAGGGAAACTCCTACGAGCAGTACTTC. Translating it yields CASSLQGNSYEQYF.

The chain has TRBV15 and TRBJ2-7; possibly TRBD1 or TRBD2 for D (5 bases each). Germline values: CDR1 LNHNV, CDR2 YYDKDF (reference sequence). V shed 6 bases and J shed 0 bases, with 12 bases lying between them. The CDR3 length is 14 residues. As DNA, the CDR3 is TGTGCCACCAGTCGAGGGGAAGTCTCCTACGAGCAGTACTTC. Its protein product is CATSRGEVSYEQYF.

The gene calls are TRBV5-1 and TRBJ2-5; 10 positions agree with TRBD2. Germline trimming cut 3 bases from V and 4 bases from J; bases unmatched to any gene: 6. This CDR3 comprises 15 residues. Germline V gene data show CDR1 as SGHRS and CDR2 as YFSETQ. The CDR3 is CASSSERGGPETQYF. CDR3 coding DNA: TGCGCCAGCAGCTCGGAGCGGGGGGGTCCAGAGACCCAGTACTTC.

V usage is TRBV5-1 and J usage is TRBJ1-2; 8 bases agree with TRBD1. The J segment lost 3 bases and the V segment lost 4 bases, leaving 8 bases of the junction unmatched. CDR3 length: 15 residues. Germline V CDR1 and CDR2: SGHRS, YFSETQ. The CDR3 bases are TGCGCCAGCAGCACCGACAGGGGCGACCACTATGGCTACACCTTC. Translation gives CASSTDRGDHYGYTF.

V is TRBV12-3 or TRBV12-4 and J is TRBJ2-2, with no clear D. Trimming left V 3 bases short and J 5 bases short, with 10 bases between. The CDR3 consists of 14 residues. The DNA for the CDR3 is TGTGCCAGCAGTTTTCAGTATTGGACCGGGGAGCTGTTTTTT. This sequence encodes CASSFQYWTGELFF.

This rearrangement joins TRBV5-5 to TRBJ2-5; no firm D call. Trimming pared 2 bases from V and 5 bases from J, leaving 10 bases between. Germline V gene lookup returns CDR1 SGHKS and CDR2 YYEKEE (reference sequence). This CDR3 region has 13 residues. The CDR3 bases are TGTGCCAGCAGCTTATACTTCGCGGAGACCCAGTACTTC. Translated: CASSLYFAETQYF.

There are a few counts of this clonotype. V gene TRBV11-2 combines with J gene TRBJ2-4, with 9 bases fitting TRBD1. The end of the DNA aligns better with TRBJ2-7, so the J call may be wrong. The CDR3 contains 18 residues. Germline V gene data show CDR1 as SGHAT and CDR2 as FQNNGV. The CDR3 reads CASSLVGGQGAWSYEQYF. In DNA form, the CDR3 reads TGTGCCAGCAGCTTAGTGGGGGGACAGGGCGCTTGGTCCTACGAGCAGTACTTC.

This clonotype was recorded a few times. Written as DNA, the CDR3 is TGTGCCAGCAGTTCCGGGGGACTCAGGGAGACCCAGTACTTC. This sequence encodes CASSSGGLRETQYF. This sequence joins TRBV12-3 or TRBV12-4 and TRBJ2-5, with D possibly matching TRBD2 (6 bases). The CDR3 totals 14 residues. The ends were cut back, 4 bases at V and 5 bases at J, with 14 bases in the middle.

This rearrangement joins TRBV5-6 to TRBJ1-2, with 9 bases matching TRBD1. V lost 3 bases and J lost 5; bases outside the gene matches: 17. From germline, CDR1 is SGHDT and CDR2 YYEEEE. This CDR3 has 18 residues. The CDR3 reads CASSSQPGQGNHWYGYTF. The DNA for the CDR3 is TGTGCCAGCAGCTCCCAACCGGGACAGGGAAACCACTGGTATGGCTACACCTTC.

V gene TRBV20-1 combines with J gene TRBJ1-1, with 8 bases that match TRBD1. The germline gives CDR1 DFQATT, CDR2 SNEGSKA (reference sequence). The V and J ends lost 6 bases and 5 bases, in that order; junction bases with no gene match: 14. This CDR3 contains 15 residues. This chain's CDR3 is CSARFPGGGNTEAFF. CDR3 nucleotides: TGCAGTGCCCGTTTCCCAGGGGGCGGTAATACTGAAGCTTTCTTT.

In DNA, the CDR3 is TGTGCCCCCAGGACCAAAGAGACCCAGTACTTC. This codes for CAPRTKETQYF. The gene calls are TRBV4-2 and TRBJ2-5, with no clear D. CDR3 size: 11 residues. Per germline, CDR1 LGHNA and CDR2 YNFKEQ. V lost 11 bases and J lost 3, with 10 bases in between.

This clonotype was seen a few times. The rearrangement uses TRBV13 and TRBJ2-1; 7 positions agree with TRBD2. The CDR3 spans 16 residues. After removal of 4 bases from V and 0 bases from J, the junction contained 6 bases not matched to a gene. Germline V gene lookup returns CDR1 PRHDT and CDR2 FYEKMQ (reference sequence). In nucleotides, the CDR3 is TGTGCCAGCAGCTCGTTAGCGGGTGGCTCCTACAATGAGCAGTTCTTC. Amino acid sequence: CASSSLAGGSYNEQFF.

This chain uses TRBV29-1 with TRBJ1-2; D is perhaps TRBD1 (5 bases). The germline V and J ends were trimmed by 1 base and 4 bases, with 19 bases remaining between them. The CDR3 sequence is 16 residues long. The germline V gene has CDR1 SQVTM and CDR2 ANQGSEA. The CDR3 loop is CSVEGEDTPRGYGYTF. CDR3 nucleotide sequence: TGCAGCGTTGAAGGTGAGGACACCCCCCGGGGCTATGGCTACACCTTC.

This clonotype has only a few counts. The V and J genes are TRBV12-3 or TRBV12-4 and TRBJ2-3, with D possibly being TRBD2 (6 bases). There are 17 residues in the CDR3. V was trimmed by 7 bases and J by 0 bases, leaving 20 bases between them. CDR3 loop: CASTVFIRGTSTDTQYF. In DNA, the CDR3 is TGTGCCAGCACCGTCTTCATACGGGGGACTAGCACAGATACGCAGTATTTT.

The CDR3 loop is CASRTGGHVYNEQFF. CDR3 coding DNA: TGTGCCAGCAGAACGGGGGGCCACGTCTACAATGAGCAGTTCTTC. This rearrangement joins TRBV7-9 to TRBJ2-1; weak D call: TRBD2 (7 bases). This CDR3 region has 15 residues. CDR1 SEHNR and CDR2 FQNEAQ come from the germline V gene (reference sequence). The V and J ends lost 6 bases and 3 bases respectively, with 15 bases between them.

The chain has TRBV7-2 and TRBJ2-6; the match to TRBD1 covers 10 bases. Trimming at V came to 4 bases and at J to 0 bases, leaving 6 bases not matched to a gene. This CDR3 region has 18 residues. Germline loops: CDR1 SGHTA, CDR2 FQGNSA. DNA for the CDR3: TGTGCCAGCAGCTCCCCCGGGACAGGGGTCTCTGGGGCCAACGTCCTGACTTTC. Residues: CASSSPGTGVSGANVLTF.